Shown below are 20 T cell receptor beta chains from a single sample sequenced in a study of OX40 agonist ivuxolimab in advanced cancers. Libraries came from the immunoSEQ multiplex PCR assay. TCRdb limited this immuneACCESS table to in-frame rearrangements with V and J called. A share of clones is missing; checked studies link under half to unresolved V genes, and the rest is unexplained. The sample contains around 56,000 clones, roughly 86% of them found a single time. The ten largest clones add up to about 1.1% of the sample. The input for sequencing was CD4+ or CD8+ T cells sorted from blood, taken in a trial of the OX40 agonist ivuxolimab. These receptors were collected from an adult with an advanced solid tumor such as melanoma, head and neck, liver or kidney cancer.

The V gene is TRBV7-9, the J gene TRBJ2-5, with TRBD1 matching 7 bases. V lost 5 bases and J lost 10; bases outside the gene matches: 7. Germline lookup yields CDR1 SEHNR and CDR2 FQNEAQ (reference sequence). This CDR3 region has 12 residues. The CDR3 loop is CASSTEQGIQYF. CDR3 nucleotide sequence: TGTGCCAGCAGCACTGAACAGGGGATCCAGTACTTC.

The rearrangement links TRBV29-1 to TRBJ1-1; no firm D call. V shed 8 bases and J shed 5 bases, with 18 bases lying between them. The CDR3 loop spans 13 amino acids. The germline gives CDR1 SQVTM, CDR2 ANQGSEA. This chain's CDR3 is CSSSMASRTEAFF. CDR3 nucleotides: TGCAGCTCCTCGATGGCCTCGCGAACTGAAGCTTTCTTT.

The table lists this clone with a few counts. The gene calls are TRBV7-9 and TRBJ2-1; D remains ambiguous. The V gene lost 5 bases and the J gene lost 3 bases, with 20 bases spanning the gap. The CDR3 has 17 amino acids. Germline values: CDR1 SEHNR, CDR2 FQNEAQ (reference sequence). CDR3 nucleotide sequence: TGTGCCAGCAGCGCCCGGGTTACCCCCATGATCTACAATGAGCAGTTCTTC. Protein: CASSARVTPMIYNEQFF.

The genes are TRBV28 and TRBJ1-2, with D tentatively TRBD1 (5 bases). CDR3 size: 15 residues. Germline CDR1 reads MDHEN; CDR2 reads SYDVKM. The V gene lost 5 bases and the J gene lost 3 bases, with 16 bases spanning the gap. The CDR3 loop reads CASSVPPQGDYGYTF. In nucleotides, the CDR3 is TGTGCCAGCAGTGTTCCACCCCAGGGTGACTATGGCTACACCTTC.

CDR3 bases: TGTGCCAGCAGCCGCGCAGGGAACTATGGCTACACCTTC. Translation gives CASSRAGNYGYTF. The genes are TRBV27 and TRBJ1-2, with D possibly being TRBD1 (5 bases). Deletions cut 6 bases from V and 2 bases from J, with 10 bases between. There are 13 residues in the CDR3. The germline V gene has CDR1 MNHEY and CDR2 SMNVEV (reference sequence).

V is TRBV18 and J is TRBJ1-1; 9 positions agree with TRBD1. J lost 5 bases, V lost 5 bases, and 6 bases had no gene match. The CDR3 has 14 amino acids. Germline CDR1 and CDR2: KGHSH and LQKENI. The CDR3 reads CASSAGTGRTEAFF. The CDR3 DNA reads TGTGCCAGCTCAGCCGGGACAGGGAGGACTGAAGCTTTCTTT.

The chain carries TRBV11-2 and TRBJ1-1, with TRBD1 as a possible D gene (5 bases). Per the germline V gene, CDR1 is SGHAT and CDR2 is FQNNGV. The CDR3 runs 14 residues. Trimming stripped 2 bases from V and 4 bases from J, with 11 bases between. CDR3 loop: CASSLMRGGTEAFF. The CDR3 DNA reads as TGTGCCAGCAGCTTAATGAGGGGAGGCACTGAAGCTTTCTTT.

This chain links TRBV7-2 with TRBJ2-3; tentative D call: TRBD1 (6 bases). Germline CDR1 SGHTA, CDR2 FQGNSA. The ends were cut back, 5 bases at V and 2 bases at J, with 11 bases in the middle. The CDR3 spans 14 residues. As DNA, the CDR3 is TGTGCCAGCAGCACCCGGGACACCACAGATACGCAGTATTTT. This gives the protein CASSTRDTTDTQYF.

This chain connects TRBV11-2 to TRBJ2-3; D might be TRBD1 or TRBD2, each matching 6 bases. There are 14 residues in the CDR3. Trimming took 5 bases from V and 5 from J, leaving 14 bases between them. Germline-derived CDR1 and CDR2 are SGHAT and FQNNGV. CDR3 residues: CASSPSGARDTQYF. As DNA, the CDR3 is TGTGCCAGCAGCCCTTCGGGGGCGAGAGATACGCAGTATTTT.

This clone was detected only once. V usage is TRBV15 and J usage is TRBJ1-1; D remains ambiguous. The V end lost 3 bases, the J end lost 5 bases, and 7 bases lay between the germline ends. CDR3 length: 12 amino acids. Looked up from germline, CDR1 is LNHNV and CDR2 is YYDKDF (reference sequence). CDR3 region: CATSSLRTEAFF. CDR3 DNA sequence: TGTGCCACCAGCAGTCTACGTACTGAAGCTTTCTTT.

This chain's CDR3 is CASSPETGVYNEQFF. CDR3 bases: TGTGCCAGCAGCCCCGAAACAGGGGTTTACAATGAGCAGTTCTTC. The J gene is TRBJ2-1, the V gene TRBV28; 7 bases are a match to TRBD1. The CDR3 runs to 15 residues. J lost 4 bases, V lost 6 bases, and 9 bases had no gene match. Germline-derived CDR1 and CDR2 are MDHEN and SYDVKM.

This clone was recorded once. The rearrangement uses TRBV19 and TRBJ1-1, with 8 bases lining up with TRBD1. The CDR3 has 14 amino acids. The germline V gene encodes CDR1 LNHDA and CDR2 SQIVND (reference sequence). The J segment lost 4 bases and the V segment lost 5 bases, leaving 6 bases of the junction unmatched. The CDR3 DNA is TGTGCCAGTAGTCCACAGGGGGAGTTCACTGAAGCTTTCTTT. This translates into CASSPQGEFTEAFF. The full variable domain, with the rest looked up from reference TRBV19 and TRBJ1-1, is DGGITQSPKYLFRKEGQNVTLSCEQNLNHDAMYWYRQDPGQGLRLIYYSQIVNDFQKGDIAEGYSVSREKKESFPLTVTSAQKNPTAFYLCASSPQGEFTEAFFGQGTRLTVV.

A remark on this clone: Mismatch with germline at one junction end may stem from a read error. This sequence joins TRBV7-7 and TRBJ2-7; possible D gene TRBD2, 6 bases. CDR1 and CDR2 from the germline V gene are SSHAT and FNYEAQ (reference sequence). This CDR3 region has 13 residues. DNA for the CDR3: TGTGCTAGCAGCTTAGCGGATTCGAACGAGCAGTACTTC. Protein sequence: CASSLADSNEQYF.

The rearrangement uses TRBV6-5 and TRBJ2-3; D unclear. Trimming removed 0 bases at V and 0 bases at J, with 4 bases between. The CDR3 runs 14 residues. Germline-derived CDR1 and CDR2 are MNHEY and SVGAGI. The CDR3 loop reads CASSYSRSTDTQYF. In DNA, the CDR3 is TGTGCCAGCAGTTACTCCCGCAGCACAGATACGCAGTATTTT.

The chain combines TRBV19 with TRBJ2-6; 9 bases align to TRBD1. V lost 7 bases, J lost 4 bases, and 8 bases stayed unmatched. There are 16 residues in the CDR3. Germline V CDR1 and CDR2: LNHDA, SQIVND (reference sequence). CDR3 amino acids: CASTGTGLRGANVLTF. The CDR3 nucleotides read TGTGCCAGTACTGGGACAGGGCTAAGAGGGGCCAACGTCCTGACTTTC.

J is TRBJ1-3 and V is TRBV19; D is possibly TRBD1 (5 bases). Germline values: CDR1 LNHDA, CDR2 SQIVND (reference sequence). Trimming cost V 4 bases and J 2 bases, with 6 bases left between them. This CDR3 spans 13 amino acids. The CDR3 protein is CASSTGTGNTIYF. CDR3 bases: TGTGCCAGTAGTACAGGGACTGGAAACACCATATATTTT.

The J gene is TRBJ1-1, the V gene TRBV19; TRBD1 agrees at 8 bases. CDR1 is LNHDA and CDR2 is SQIVND in the germline V gene (reference sequence). V lost 4 bases and J lost 1; bases outside the gene matches: 5. This CDR3 is 15 amino acids long. The CDR3 nucleotides are TGTGCCAGTAGTAAGACAGGGGTGAAGAACACTGAAGCTTTCTTT. Protein sequence: CASSKTGVKNTEAFF.

V and J are TRBV19 and TRBJ2-5, with D perhaps TRBD1 or TRBD2 (5 bases each). The CDR3 runs to 17 residues. Trimming took 4 bases from V and 1 from J, leaving 19 bases between them. Looked up from germline, CDR1 is LNHDA and CDR2 is SQIVND (reference sequence). CDR3 sequence: CASSNRGRGRTQETQYF. In nucleotides, the CDR3 is TGTGCCAGTAGTAATAGGGGACGCGGCAGAACCCAAGAGACCCAGTACTTC. Drawing the rest from reference TRBV19 and TRBJ2-5, the complete variable domain is DGGITQSPKYLFRKEGQNVTLSCEQNLNHDAMYWYRQDPGQGLRLIYYSQIVNDFQKGDIAEGYSVSREKKESFPLTVTSAQKNPTAFYLCASSNRGRGRTQETQYFGPGTRLLVL.

The chain couples TRBV19 to TRBJ1-1, with D perhaps TRBD1 (5 bases). This CDR3 spans 13 amino acids. CDR1 is LNHDA and CDR2 is SQIVND in the germline V gene (reference sequence). Trimming removed 6 bases at V and 9 bases at J, with 17 bases between. The CDR3 here is CASSPAGLRQAFF. The DNA for the CDR3 is TGTGCCAGTAGCCCCGCGGGGCTCAGGCAAGCTTTCTTT.

The rearrangement links TRBV2 to TRBJ2-4, with D hard to call. The CDR3 is 16 amino acids. Germline-derived CDR1 and CDR2 are SNHLY and FYNNEI. The ends were cut back, 4 bases at V and 1 base at J, with 14 bases in the middle. Written as DNA, the CDR3 is TGTGCCAGCAGTGTCATGGCTTTAGGGGCCAAAAACATTCAGTACTTC. Protein: CASSVMALGAKNIQYF.